This TCR beta chain was identified in a study of blood T cell repertoires in COVID-19. In the study overall: The analysed material was cDNA or gDNA that came from T cells, B-cell-depleted T cells, or PBMCs.

Germline assignment: CDR1 SNHLY and CDR2 FYNNEI. This CDR3 contains 19 residues. V lost 3 bases to trimming and J lost 2 bases; unmatched junction nucleotides: 12. Using immunoSEQ multiplex PCR, the repertoire was profiled, and TCRdb retains in-frame clones only, with some absent. Among a few hundred thousand clones listed, 85% to 90% were seen once. V is TRBV2 and J is TRBJ2-5; 13 nucleotides line up with TRBD2. The origin of this receptor is a man aged 55 to 70 with acute or convalescent COVID-19. The source material was peripheral blood. The CDR3 DNA is TGTGCCAGCAGTGACCGCGGGAAGGGACTAGCGGGAATACAAGAGACCCAGTACTTC. Protein product: CASSDRGKGLAGIQETQYF.